This T cell receptor beta chain was identified in a study of blood T cell repertoires in COVID-19. For the study at large: The study drew acute and convalescent COVID-19 samples from the United States, Italy and Spain. From T cells, B-cell-depleted T cells, or PBMCs came the material, which was cDNA or gDNA.

CDR3 length: 13 residues. The V and J ends lost 2 bases and 4 bases respectively, with 6 bases between them. From germline, CDR1 is MNHEY and CDR2 SVGAGI. Source study methods: Amplification with reference gene primers provided the estimates of nucleated cell counts. Produced via immunoSEQ multiplex PCR; TCRdb's table is partial and in-frame only. That table is the source of V, J and clone size, and D and trimming were worked out from the DNA. The sample shows roughly 27,000 clones, roughly nine tenths of them seen only once. The V call is TRBV6-5, the J call TRBJ1-5, with a weak D call TRBD1 (6 bases). The material sequenced was peripheral blood. The sequence was obtained from a human donor in a cohort sampled during active COVID-19. CDR3 loop: CASSYRGNQPQHF. As DNA, the CDR3 is TGTGCCAGCAGTTACAGGGGGAATCAGCCCCAGCATTTT.